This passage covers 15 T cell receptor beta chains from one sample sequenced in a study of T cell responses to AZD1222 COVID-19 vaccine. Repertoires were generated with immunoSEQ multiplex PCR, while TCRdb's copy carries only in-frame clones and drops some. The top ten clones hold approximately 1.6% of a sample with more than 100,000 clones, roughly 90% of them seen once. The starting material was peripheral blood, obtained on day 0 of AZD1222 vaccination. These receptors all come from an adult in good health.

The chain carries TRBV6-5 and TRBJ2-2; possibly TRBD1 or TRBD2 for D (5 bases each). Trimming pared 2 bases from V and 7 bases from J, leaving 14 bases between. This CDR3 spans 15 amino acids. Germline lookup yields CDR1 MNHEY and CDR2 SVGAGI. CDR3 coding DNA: TGTGCCAGCAGTTACGGGCAGGGACGGATCGGGGAGCTGTTTTTT. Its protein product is CASSYGQGRIGELFF.

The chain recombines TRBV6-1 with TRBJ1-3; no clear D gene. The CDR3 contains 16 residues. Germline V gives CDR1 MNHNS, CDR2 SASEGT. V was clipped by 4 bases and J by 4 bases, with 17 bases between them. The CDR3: CASSGLKQSAGNTIYF. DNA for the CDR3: TGTGCCAGCAGTGGGCTAAAACAGTCGGCGGGAAACACCATATATTTT.

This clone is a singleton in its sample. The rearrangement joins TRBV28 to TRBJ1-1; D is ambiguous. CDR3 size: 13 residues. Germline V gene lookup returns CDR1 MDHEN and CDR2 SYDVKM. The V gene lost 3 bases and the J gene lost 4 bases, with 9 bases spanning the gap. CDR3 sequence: CASSLGRSTEAFF. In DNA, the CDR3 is TGTGCCAGCAGTTTGGGGAGGAGCACTGAAGCTTTCTTT.

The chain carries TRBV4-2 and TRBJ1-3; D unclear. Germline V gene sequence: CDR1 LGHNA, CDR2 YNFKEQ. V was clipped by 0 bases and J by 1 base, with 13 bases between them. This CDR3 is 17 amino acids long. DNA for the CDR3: TGTGCCAGCAGCCAAGAGGGCCCATCTGCGTCTGGAAACACCATATATTTT. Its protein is CASSQEGPSASGNTIYF.

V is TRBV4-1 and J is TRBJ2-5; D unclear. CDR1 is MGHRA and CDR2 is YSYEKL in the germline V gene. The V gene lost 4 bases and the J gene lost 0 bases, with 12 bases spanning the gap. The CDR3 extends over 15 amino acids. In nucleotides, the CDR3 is TGCGCCAGCAGCCCTAAATGGGATAACCAAGAGACCCAGTACTTC. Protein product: CASSPKWDNQETQYF.

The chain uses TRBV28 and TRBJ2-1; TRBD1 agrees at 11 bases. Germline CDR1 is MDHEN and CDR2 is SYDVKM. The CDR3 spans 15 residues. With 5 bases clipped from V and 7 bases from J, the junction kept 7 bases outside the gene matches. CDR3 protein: CASSLRGQGGNEQFF. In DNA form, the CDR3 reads TGTGCCAGCAGTCTAAGGGGACAGGGGGGAAATGAGCAGTTCTTC. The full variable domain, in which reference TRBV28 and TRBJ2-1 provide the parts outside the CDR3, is DVKVTQSSRYLVKRTGEKVFLECVQDMDHENMFWYRQDPGLGLRLIYFSYDVKMKEKGDIPEGYSVSREKKERFSLILESASTNQTSMYLCASSLRGQGGNEQFFGPGTRLTVL.

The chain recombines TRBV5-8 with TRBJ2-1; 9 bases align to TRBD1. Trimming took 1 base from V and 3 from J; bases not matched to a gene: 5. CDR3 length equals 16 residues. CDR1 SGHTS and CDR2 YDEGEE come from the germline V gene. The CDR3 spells CASSLKGTGSYNEQFF. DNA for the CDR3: TGTGCCAGCAGCTTGAAAGGGACAGGGAGCTACAATGAGCAGTTCTTC.

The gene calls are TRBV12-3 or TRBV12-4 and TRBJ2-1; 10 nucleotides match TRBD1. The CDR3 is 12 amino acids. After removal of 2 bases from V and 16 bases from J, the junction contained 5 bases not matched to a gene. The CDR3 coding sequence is TGTGCCAGCAGTTTAAACCGGGACAGGGGCTTCTTC. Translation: CASSLNRDRGFF.

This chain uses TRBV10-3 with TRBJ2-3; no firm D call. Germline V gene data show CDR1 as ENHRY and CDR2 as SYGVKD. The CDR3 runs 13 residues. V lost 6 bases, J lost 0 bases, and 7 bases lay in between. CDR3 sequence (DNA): TGTGCCATCAGAGGTAGTAGCACAGATACGCAGTATTTT. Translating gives CAIRGSSTDTQYF.

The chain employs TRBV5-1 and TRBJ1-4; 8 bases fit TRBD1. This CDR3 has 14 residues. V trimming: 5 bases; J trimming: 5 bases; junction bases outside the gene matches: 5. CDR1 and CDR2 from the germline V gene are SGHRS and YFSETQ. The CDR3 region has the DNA TGCGCCAGCAGTTCGGGACAGGTCAATGAAAAACTGTTTTTT. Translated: CASSSGQVNEKLFF.

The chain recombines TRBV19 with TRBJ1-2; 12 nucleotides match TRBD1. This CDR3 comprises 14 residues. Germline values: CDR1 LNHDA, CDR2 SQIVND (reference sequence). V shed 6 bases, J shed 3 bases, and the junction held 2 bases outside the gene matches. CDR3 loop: CASRGTGGDYGYTF. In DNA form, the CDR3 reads TGTGCCAGTAGAGGGACAGGGGGCGACTATGGCTACACCTTC.

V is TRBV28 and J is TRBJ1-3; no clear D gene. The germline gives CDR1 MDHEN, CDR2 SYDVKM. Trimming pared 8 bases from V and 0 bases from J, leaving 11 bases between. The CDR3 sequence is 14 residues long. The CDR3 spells CASGLISSGNTIYF. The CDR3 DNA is TGTGCCAGCGGACTAATAAGCTCTGGAAACACCATATATTTT. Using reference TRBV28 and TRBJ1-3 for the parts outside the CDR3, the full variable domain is DVKVTQSSRYLVKRTGEKVFLECVQDMDHENMFWYRQDPGLGLRLIYFSYDVKMKEKGDIPEGYSVSREKKERFSLILESASTNQTSMYLCASGLISSGNTIYFGEGSWLTVV.

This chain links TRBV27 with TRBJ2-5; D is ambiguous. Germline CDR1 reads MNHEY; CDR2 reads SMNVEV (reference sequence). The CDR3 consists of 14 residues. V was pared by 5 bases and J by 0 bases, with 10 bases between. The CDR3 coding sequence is TGTGCCAGCAGTCCCTTCAGGTACCAAGAGACCCAGTACTTC. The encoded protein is CASSPFRYQETQYF.

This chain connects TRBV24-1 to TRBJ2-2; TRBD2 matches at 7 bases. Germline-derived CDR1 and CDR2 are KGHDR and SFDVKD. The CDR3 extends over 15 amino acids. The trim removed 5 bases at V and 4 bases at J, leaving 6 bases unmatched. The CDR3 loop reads CATSGWEGSTGELFF. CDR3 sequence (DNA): TGTGCCACCAGTGGGTGGGAGGGGAGCACCGGGGAGCTGTTTTTT.

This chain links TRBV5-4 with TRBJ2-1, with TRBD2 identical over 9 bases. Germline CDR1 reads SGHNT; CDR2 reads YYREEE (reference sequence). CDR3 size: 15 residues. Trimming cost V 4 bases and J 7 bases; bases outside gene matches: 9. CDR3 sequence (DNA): TGTGCCAGCAGCCGGGTGGCGGGGGGGATGAATGAGCAGTTCTTC. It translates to CASSRVAGGMNEQFF. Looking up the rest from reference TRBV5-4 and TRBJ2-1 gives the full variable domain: ETGVTQSPTHLIKTRGQQVTLRCSSQSGHNTVSWYQQALGQGPQFIFQYYREEENGRGNFPPRFSGLQFPNYSSELNVNALELDDSALYLCASSRVAGGMNEQFFGPGTRLTVL.